The clone carrying this T cell receptor beta chain came up once. The data belong to a study of response to subunit inactivated influenza vaccine. Trimming took 5 bases from V and 2 from J; bases not matched to a gene: 2. CDR3 size: 13 residues. Germline CDR1 and CDR2: DFQATT and SNEGSKA (reference sequence). TCRdb re-derived calls from the RT-PCR reads in MiXCR, one entry per CDR3 protein. The table shows around 320,000 distinct CDR3 sequences, with roughly 22% occurring only once. The TCR was taken from a man aged 50 to 69 who received an inactivated influenza vaccine. The sequences come from PBMCs from blood, collected 21 months after vaccination. The rearrangement links TRBV20-1 to TRBJ1-5; 8 bases map to TRBD1. The chain's CDR3 is CSAGQGGNQPQHF. The CDR3 nucleotides read TGCAGTGCTGGACAGGGTGGCAATCAGCCCCAGCATTTT.